This T cell receptor beta chain emerged from a study of blood T cell repertoires in COVID-19. In its sample, this clone was seen a few times. Using immunoSEQ multiplex PCR, the repertoire was profiled, and TCRdb retains in-frame clones only, with some absent. The data hold under 500,000 clones, with approximately 90% observed a single time. Per germline, CDR1 SGHDT and CDR2 YYEEEE. The CDR3 is 14 residues long. J was trimmed by 5 bases and V by 6 bases; bases with no gene match: 8. The chain has TRBV5-6 and TRBJ1-2, with 9 bases that match TRBD1. Sequencing input: PBMCs or T cells enriched from blood (not recorded which). The sequence was obtained from a woman aged 18-29 years with acute COVID-19. The CDR3 here is CASTRGQGIYGYTF. For the CDR3, the DNA is TGTGCCAGCACGAGAGGACAGGGGATTTATGGCTACACCTTC.